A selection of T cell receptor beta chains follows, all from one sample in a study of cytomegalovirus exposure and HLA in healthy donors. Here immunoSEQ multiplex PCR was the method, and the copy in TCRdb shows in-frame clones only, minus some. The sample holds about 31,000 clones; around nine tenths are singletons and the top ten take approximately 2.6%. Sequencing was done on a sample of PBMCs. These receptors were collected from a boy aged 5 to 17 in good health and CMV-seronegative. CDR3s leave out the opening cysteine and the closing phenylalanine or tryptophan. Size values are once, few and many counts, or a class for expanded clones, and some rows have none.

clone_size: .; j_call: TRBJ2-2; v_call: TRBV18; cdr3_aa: ASSRGTGELF
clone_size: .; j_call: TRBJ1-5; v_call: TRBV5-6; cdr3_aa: ASSNRDRDYQPQH
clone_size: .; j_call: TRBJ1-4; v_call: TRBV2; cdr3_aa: ASSGPRAVEKLF
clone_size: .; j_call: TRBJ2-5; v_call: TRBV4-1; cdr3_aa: ASSQAQGRETQY
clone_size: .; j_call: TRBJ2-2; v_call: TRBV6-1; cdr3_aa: ASSAQGGGELF
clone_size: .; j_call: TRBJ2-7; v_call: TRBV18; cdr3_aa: ASSQGTGAVYEQY
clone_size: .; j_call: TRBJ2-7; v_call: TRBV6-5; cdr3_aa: ASRLPGQGNYEQY
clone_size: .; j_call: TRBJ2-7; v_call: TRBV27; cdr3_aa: ASSFSQGKDYEQY
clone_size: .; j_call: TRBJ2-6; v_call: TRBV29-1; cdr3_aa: SVLAGAEANVLT
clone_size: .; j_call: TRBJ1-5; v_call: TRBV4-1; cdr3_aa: ASTLDFGRSNQPQH
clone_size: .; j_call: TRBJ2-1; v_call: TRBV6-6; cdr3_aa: ASSYSRLAGNNEQF
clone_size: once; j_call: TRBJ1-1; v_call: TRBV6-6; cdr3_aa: ASSYSQGKNTEAF
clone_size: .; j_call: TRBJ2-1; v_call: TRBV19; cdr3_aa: ASTPQEGAQYNEQF
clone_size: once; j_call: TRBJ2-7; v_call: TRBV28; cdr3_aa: ASTGWDFSYEQY
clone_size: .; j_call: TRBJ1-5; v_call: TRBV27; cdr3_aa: ASRWTGGARGSQPQH
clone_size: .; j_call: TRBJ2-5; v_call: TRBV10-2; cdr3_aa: ASGGRLRGVQETQY
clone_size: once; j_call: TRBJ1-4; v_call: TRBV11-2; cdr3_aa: ASSLQGARTNEKLF
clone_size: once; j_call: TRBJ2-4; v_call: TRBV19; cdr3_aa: ASSIQQGGGQY
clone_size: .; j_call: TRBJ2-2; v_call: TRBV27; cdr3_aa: ASSLGQHGELF
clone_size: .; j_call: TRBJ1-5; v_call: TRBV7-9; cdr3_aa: ATGQRGNGNQPRH
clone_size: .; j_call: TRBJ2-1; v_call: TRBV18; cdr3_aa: ASSPGTSYNEQF
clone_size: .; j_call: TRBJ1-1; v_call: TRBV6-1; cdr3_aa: ASSEAGQLYTEAF
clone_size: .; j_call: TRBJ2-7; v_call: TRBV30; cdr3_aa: AWSSGQGYEQY
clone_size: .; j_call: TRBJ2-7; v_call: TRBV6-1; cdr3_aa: ASSEEDRDYEQY
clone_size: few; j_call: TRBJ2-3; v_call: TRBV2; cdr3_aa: ASVGGQTWGTDTQY
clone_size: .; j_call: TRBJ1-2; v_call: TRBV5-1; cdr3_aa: ASSLEAGVGGYT
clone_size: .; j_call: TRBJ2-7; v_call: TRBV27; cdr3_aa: ASSSRGGPYEQY
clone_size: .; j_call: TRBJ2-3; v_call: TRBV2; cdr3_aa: ASTGTSSDTQY
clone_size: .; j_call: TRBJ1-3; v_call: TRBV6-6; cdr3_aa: ASSLQGSGNTIY
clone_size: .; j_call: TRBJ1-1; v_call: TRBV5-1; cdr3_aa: ASSLELSVNTEAF
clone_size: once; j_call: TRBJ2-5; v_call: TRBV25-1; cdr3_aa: ASSELEGGETQY
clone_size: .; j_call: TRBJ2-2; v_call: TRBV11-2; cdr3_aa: ASSFSGGWEELF
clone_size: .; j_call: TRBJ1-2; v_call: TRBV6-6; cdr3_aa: ASRNRGGYGYT
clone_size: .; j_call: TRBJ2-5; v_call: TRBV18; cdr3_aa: ASSPRTSGQETQY
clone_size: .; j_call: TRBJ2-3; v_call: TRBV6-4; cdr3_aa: ASSDSTSGGSDTQY
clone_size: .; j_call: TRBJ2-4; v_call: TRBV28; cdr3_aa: ASTGGLAKNIQY